This T cell receptor beta chain was profiled in a study of OX40 agonist ivuxolimab in advanced cancers. Study background: Hepatocellular carcinoma, melanoma, renal cell or head and neck cancer occurred in dose-escalation patients. Those enrolled were 70% to 85% male, with a mean age of 60 years and ages from about 20 to 90. Notes on the study in general: CD4+ T cells averaged fewer expanded clones than CD8+ T cells.

Generated by immunoSEQ multiplex PCR, the TCRdb table keeps only in-frame clones and is missing some. The sample lists roughly 80,000 clones; about nine tenths were seen once. As to this clone: What it binds is not known.

Germline V CDR1 and CDR2: SGHVS, FNYEAQ. The CDR3 is made up of 15 amino acids. The J segment lost 2 bases and the V segment lost 1 base, leaving 2 bases of the junction unmatched. The V gene is TRBV7-6, the J gene TRBJ2-7; 10 bases line up with TRBD2. The material was CD4+ or CD8+ T cells sorted from blood, obtained in a trial of the OX40 agonist ivuxolimab. The sequence came from an adult with an advanced solid tumor such as melanoma, head and neck, liver or kidney cancer. This CDR3 reads CASSLGSGRAYEQYF. The DNA for the CDR3 is TGTGCCAGCAGCTTAGGAAGCGGGAGGGCCTACGAGCAGTACTTC.